Below, 27 T cell receptor beta chains from the same sample are listed, as sequenced in a study of T cell repertoires in cytomegalovirus infection. One entry per CDR3 protein, called by TCRdb with MiXCR from the reads. This table has about 69,000 distinct CDR3 sequences, roughly 28% appearing once. Their recognized antigens are unknown. Sequencing was performed on CD8+ T cells from cultured PBMCs, taken from culture after CMV antigen stimulation. The receptors stem from a human donor in good health (CMV status not recorded). Some clones in this sample may be carry-over from other donors' samples.

V and J are TRBV13 and TRBJ2-3; D is unclear. This CDR3 has 12 amino acids. In germline, CDR1 is PRHDT, CDR2 FYEKMQ (reference sequence). Trimming took 0 bases from V and 9 from J, leaving 7 bases between them. Here the CDR3 reads CASSLGSETQYF. Written as DNA, the CDR3 is TGTGCCAGCAGCTTAGGATCTGAGACGCAGTATTTT.

V and J are TRBV7-9 and TRBJ2-1; TRBD1 might be the D (5 bases). This CDR3 contains 17 residues. Germline-derived CDR1 and CDR2 are SEHNR and FQNEAQ (reference sequence). The V end was cut by 0 bases, the J end by 8 bases, with 20 bases between. The CDR3 spells CASSLALGQGFVDEQFF. In nucleotides, the CDR3 is TGTGCCAGCAGCTTAGCTCTTGGGCAGGGATTTGTCGATGAGCAGTTCTTC.

In nucleotides, the CDR3 is TGCAGCGTTGAAGGACCAAAAGGGGACACCGGGGAGCTGTTTTTT. This sequence encodes CSVEGPKGDTGELFF. The rearrangement joins TRBV29-1 to TRBJ2-2; D possibly corresponds to TRBD1 (5 bases). This CDR3 region has 15 residues. V was cut by 1 base and J by 3 bases, with 12 bases left in between. The germline V gene has CDR1 SQVTM and CDR2 ANQGSEA.

A note on this clonotype: One end of the junction varies from germline; a read error may be responsible. The chain has TRBV6-1 and TRBJ1-5; 8 nucleotides agree with TRBD1. Germline values: CDR1 MNHNS, CDR2 SASEGT. This CDR3 is 15 amino acids long. DNA of the CDR3: TGTGCCAGCAGGGAAGACAGGGGCCGCAATCAGCCCCAGCATTTT. This translates into CASREDRGRNQPQHF.

The genes are TRBV29-1 and TRBJ2-7; 7 nucleotides align to TRBD2. This CDR3 contains 13 residues. Germline V gene lookup returns CDR1 SQVTM and CDR2 ANQGSEA. J was trimmed by 0 bases and V by 6 bases; bases with no gene match: 5. In nucleotides, the CDR3 is TGCAGCGTGGGGGGAGGGAGCTCCTACGAGCAGTACTTC. Its protein product is CSVGGGSSYEQYF.

This clonotype has only a few counts. The V gene is TRBV28, the J gene TRBJ2-4; TRBD1 is a possible D gene (5 bases). Trimming shortened V by 4 bases and J by 1 base, and 17 bases separated the two germline ends. CDR1 and CDR2 (germline): MDHEN, SYDVKM. CDR3 size: 17 residues. The CDR3 DNA reads as TGTGCCAGCAGTTACCATACCACCAGGGCGGCCAAAAACATTCAGTACTTC. This codes for CASSYHTTRAAKNIQYF.

There are many counts of this clonotype. The CDR3 DNA is TGTGCCAGCAGCTCCCAGGGCACTGAAGCTTTCTTT. Amino acid sequence: CASSSQGTEAFF. The chain employs TRBV9 and TRBJ1-1; D perhaps matches TRBD1 (5 bases). Between the trimmed V and J ends, which lost 4 bases and 4 bases, there was a span of 8 bases. The CDR3 is 12 residues long. Per the germline V gene, CDR1 is SGDLS and CDR2 is YYNGEE.

A few counts support this clonotype. The chain combines TRBV19 with TRBJ1-1; D perhaps matches TRBD1 (5 bases). The CDR3 has 17 amino acids. Germline assignment: CDR1 LNHDA and CDR2 SQIVND (reference sequence). The V end was cut by 4 bases, the J end by 3 bases, with 21 bases between. The CDR3 coding sequence is TGTGCCAGTAGTACCTCGGGGGGGGTGTGGACGTACACTGAAGCTTTCTTT. It yields the protein CASSTSGGVWTYTEAFF. Together with reference TRBV19 and TRBJ1-1, the CDR3 gives the full variable domain: DGGITQSPKYLFRKEGQNVTLSCEQNLNHDAMYWYRQDPGQGLRLIYYSQIVNDFQKGDIAEGYSVSREKKESFPLTVTSAQKNPTAFYLCASSTSGGVWTYTEAFFGQGTRLTVV.

This clonotype was recorded a few times. The genes are TRBV18 and TRBJ2-4, with unresolved D. The CDR3 is made up of 14 amino acids. The ends were cut back, 5 bases at V and 1 base at J, with 9 bases in the middle. Germline V gene sequence: CDR1 KGHSH, CDR2 LQKENI. This chain's CDR3 is CASSRGSAKNIQYF. The DNA of the CDR3 is TGTGCCAGCTCAAGAGGTTCGGCCAAAAACATTCAGTACTTC. The entire variable domain, with the rest obtained from reference TRBV18 and TRBJ2-4, is as follows: NAGVMQNPRHLVRRRGQEARLRCSPMKGHSHVYWYRQLPEEGLKFMVYLQKENIIDESGMPKERFSAEFPKEGPSILRIQQVVRGDSAAYFCASSRGSAKNIQYFGAGTRLSVL.

The gene calls are TRBV20-1 and TRBJ2-7; no firm D call. The CDR3 is made up of 9 amino acids. The germline CDR1 and CDR2 sequences are DFQATT and SNEGSKA (reference sequence). Trimming removed 6 bases at V and 4 bases at J, with 4 bases between. The CDR3 bases are TGCAGTGCCGGTTACGAGCAGTACTTC. It codes for CSAGYEQYF.

This clonotype was observed a few times. The chain employs TRBV6-1 and TRBJ2-2; 12 nucleotides agree with TRBD2. The ends lost 6 bases at V and 0 bases at J; junction bases unmatched: 5. This CDR3 is built from 17 residues. CDR1 is MNHNS and CDR2 is SASEGT in the germline V gene. In DNA form, the CDR3 reads TGTGCCAGCAGATCGCTAGCGGGAGGGCCGAACACCGGGGAGCTGTTTTTT. Its protein product is CASRSLAGGPNTGELFF.

This clonotype was observed a handful of times. The rearrangement uses TRBV4-3 and TRBJ1-1; D uncertain. This CDR3 spans 15 amino acids. V lost 3 bases to trimming and J lost 0 bases, with 11 bases between them. Germline V CDR1 and CDR2: LGHNA, YSLEER. CDR3 nucleotide sequence: TGCGCCAGCAGCCAGGGAGAGGGAATGAACACTGAAGCTTTCTTT. Protein sequence: CASSQGEGMNTEAFF.

The chain links TRBV6-2 or TRBV6-3 to TRBJ1-1; no firm D call. The ends were cut back, 6 bases at V and 9 bases at J, with 17 bases in the middle. CDR1 and CDR2 from the germline V gene are MNHEY and SVGEGT. This CDR3 comprises 13 residues. The CDR3 DNA reads as TGTGCCAGCAGCCCTATGGTGGGCAATAAAGCTTTCTTT. Residues: CASSPMVGNKAFF.

The sample holds a few counts of this clonotype. The chain is built from TRBV20-1 and TRBJ1-1; 7 bases agree with TRBD1. The CDR3 consists of 16 residues. Germline-derived CDR1 and CDR2 are DFQATT and SNEGSKA (reference sequence). V shed 0 bases, J shed 3 bases, and the junction held 10 bases outside the gene matches. The CDR3 protein is CSARDRDRALDTEAFF. DNA for the CDR3: TGCAGTGCTAGAGACCGGGACAGAGCCTTGGACACTGAAGCTTTCTTT.

V usage is TRBV20-1 and J usage is TRBJ1-1; D is ambiguous. This CDR3 spans 11 amino acids. V lost 7 bases and J lost 1, with 7 bases in between. Germline V CDR1 and CDR2: DFQATT, SNEGSKA (reference sequence). The CDR3 DNA is TGCAGTGGTGCAGGGAACACTGAAGCTTTCTTT. Protein: CSGAGNTEAFF.

The chain has TRBV11-2 and TRBJ2-7, with 8 bases fitting TRBD2. This CDR3 comprises 17 residues. The ends lost 4 bases at V and 0 bases at J; junction bases unmatched: 11. Germline V CDR1 and CDR2: SGHAT, FQNNGV. CDR3 in amino acids: CASSSSLAGLSSYEQYF. CDR3 coding DNA: TGTGCCAGCAGCTCCTCCTTAGCGGGACTCAGCTCCTACGAGCAGTACTTC. Based on the CDR3 plus reference TRBV11-2 and TRBJ2-7, the full variable domain is EAGVAQSPRYKIIEKRQSVAFWCNPISGHATLYWYQQILGQGPKLLIQFQNNGVVDDSQLPKDRFSAERLKGVDSTLKIQPAKLEDSAVYLCASSSSLAGLSSYEQYFGPGTRLTVT.

The gene calls are TRBV6-1 and TRBJ1-5; D possibly corresponds to TRBD1 (6 bases). The CDR3 consists of 16 residues. V was pared by 3 bases and J by 1 base, with 13 bases between. Germline values: CDR1 MNHNS, CDR2 SASEGT. The CDR3 sequence: CASSEAGEWSNQPQHF. CDR3 in DNA: TGTGCCAGCAGTGAGGCAGGGGAGTGGAGCAATCAGCCCCAGCATTTT.

The V call is TRBV7-9, the J call TRBJ2-1; possible D gene TRBD1, 6 bases. This CDR3 comprises 16 residues. V was clipped by 5 bases and J by 5 bases, with 19 bases between them. Germline values: CDR1 SEHNR, CDR2 FQNEAQ (reference sequence). CDR3 in DNA: TGTGCCAGCAGCCCAACGAGGGGGATTAATCACAATGAGCAGTTCTTC. Protein sequence: CASSPTRGINHNEQFF.

This clonotype has more than one count but fewer than ten. V and J are TRBV12-3 or TRBV12-4 and TRBJ1-1, with 7 bases fitting TRBD1. The CDR3 totals 13 residues. V gave up 5 bases and J gave up 7 bases; unmatched junction bases: 7. CDR3 protein: CASSLGTEIEAFF. For the CDR3, the DNA is TGTGCCAGCAGTCTCGGGACAGAGATTGAAGCTTTCTTT.

The chain recombines TRBV6-1 with TRBJ1-2; 9 positions agree with TRBD1. Trimming removed 3 bases from V and 8 bases from J; junction bases left unmatched: 10. This CDR3 region has 15 residues. From germline, CDR1 is MNHNS and CDR2 SASEGT. CDR3 amino acids: CASSELGDRVHGYTF. The CDR3 nucleotides read TGTGCCAGCAGTGAGCTGGGGGACAGGGTGCACGGCTACACCTTC.

The J gene is TRBJ2-5, the V gene TRBV20-1; 12 nucleotides agree with TRBD2. The germline CDR1 and CDR2 sequences are DFQATT and SNEGSKA (reference sequence). The ends lost 0 bases at V and 5 bases at J; junction bases unmatched: 4. This CDR3 has 15 amino acids. The CDR3 DNA follows: TGCAGTGCTAGAGATCCTAGCGGGGGGGGGGAGACCCAGTACTTC. This gives the protein CSARDPSGGGETQYF.

This clonotype occurred many times. CDR3 DNA: TGTGCCAGCAGTTTAGAGGGGGCAGGGTCCTACGAGCAGTACTTC. The encoded protein is CASSLEGAGSYEQYF. The chain links TRBV28 to TRBJ2-7; 7 bases align to TRBD1. Germline V lookup: CDR1 MDHEN, CDR2 SYDVKM. CDR3 length: 15 amino acids. V lost 2 bases and J lost 1; bases outside the gene matches: 5. Based on the CDR3 plus reference TRBV28 and TRBJ2-7, the full variable domain is DVKVTQSSRYLVKRTGEKVFLECVQDMDHENMFWYRQDPGLGLRLIYFSYDVKMKEKGDIPEGYSVSREKKERFSLILESASTNQTSMYLCASSLEGAGSYEQYFGPGTRLTVT.

This clonotype was recorded a few times. V is TRBV20-1 and J is TRBJ1-3; D call uncertain. With 3 bases removed from V and 0 bases from J, the gap between germline ends came to 12 bases. Germline V gene lookup returns CDR1 DFQATT and CDR2 SNEGSKA (reference sequence). The CDR3 is made up of 15 amino acids. The CDR3 here is CSASTPGRSGNTIYF. CDR3 nucleotides: TGCAGTGCTAGTACCCCCGGACGCTCTGGAAACACCATATATTTT.

This clonotype was recorded at least ten times. CDR3 residues: CASSYSGGSSYEQYF. The CDR3 DNA reads TGTGCCAGCAGTTACTCTGGGGGGTCCTCCTACGAGCAGTACTTC. The chain links TRBV6-6 to TRBJ2-7, with TRBD2 as a possible D gene (6 bases). Trimming left V 0 bases short and J 0 bases short, with 9 bases between. This CDR3 comprises 15 residues. CDR1 is MNHNY, CDR2 SVGAGI, per germline (reference sequence).

This clonotype showed up just a few times. V is TRBV28 and J is TRBJ2-7, with D perhaps assigned TRBD1 or TRBD2 (5 bases each). With 5 bases removed from V and 0 bases from J, the gap between germline ends came to 11 bases. The CDR3 runs to 14 residues. The germline CDR1 and CDR2 sequences are MDHEN and SYDVKM. In DNA, the CDR3 is TGTGCCAGCAGTCCGGGGCGTTACTCCTACGAGCAGTACTTC. As protein: CASSPGRYSYEQYF. The whole variable domain, filled in from reference TRBV28 and TRBJ2-7, reads DVKVTQSSRYLVKRTGEKVFLECVQDMDHENMFWYRQDPGLGLRLIYFSYDVKMKEKGDIPEGYSVSREKKERFSLILESASTNQTSMYLCASSPGRYSYEQYFGPGTRLTVT.

This clonotype has only a few counts. This chain joins TRBV6-5 and TRBJ2-2; D not resolved. The CDR3 sequence is 14 residues long. Trimming removed 1 base at V and 6 bases at J, with 9 bases between. Germline V CDR1 and CDR2: MNHEY, SVGAGI. The DNA for the CDR3 is TGTGCCAGCAGTTACTACTCCGGAGCCGGGGAGCTGTTTTTT. This sequence encodes CASSYYSGAGELFF.

V is TRBV12-3 or TRBV12-4 and J is TRBJ1-1, with D possibly matching TRBD1 (6 bases). Trimming pared 1 base from V and 3 bases from J, leaving 9 bases between. The CDR3 is made up of 14 amino acids. CDR3 DNA: TGTGCCAGCAGTTTAGGGGGGGCGGACACTGAAGCTTTCTTT. This sequence encodes CASSLGGADTEAFF.